What follows is one TCR beta chain and its context. These data belong to a study of blood T cell repertoires in COVID-19. The germline V gene encodes CDR1 MRHNA and CDR2 SNTAGT. The CDR3 runs to 13 residues. Trimming cost V 6 bases and J 6 bases, with 9 bases left between them. Profiled with immunoSEQ multiplex PCR; TCRdb holds only in-frame clones, not every one. Here the sample spans approximately 75,000 clones, approximately 87% being singletons. The chain has TRBV6-4 and TRBJ1-6; D gene uncertain. Material for sequencing was peripheral blood. This sequence was found in a woman older than 75 with acute or convalescent COVID-19. CDR3 sequence reads: CASRETGNSPLHF. In DNA, the CDR3 is TGTGCCAGCAGGGAAACGGGTAATTCACCCCTCCACTTT.